The subject of this entry is one T cell receptor beta chain. This sample is part of a study of T cell responses to AZD1222 COVID-19 vaccine. V dropped 4 bases and J dropped 7 bases, with 14 bases sitting between them. Germline assignment: CDR1 SGHDT and CDR2 YYEEEE. There are 13 residues in the CDR3. Repertoires were generated with immunoSEQ multiplex PCR, while TCRdb's copy carries only in-frame clones and drops some. Among more than 80,000 clones, under 90% were seen once, and the ten largest hold about a tenth. This clonotype was sampled from an adult in good health. Sequences were derived from peripheral blood, sampled on day 0 of AZD1222 vaccination. The V call is TRBV5-6, the J call TRBJ1-1; a possible D gene is TRBD1 (5 bases). DNA of the CDR3: TGTGCCAGCAGCGCGGGAGGGGCGGTTGAAGCTTTCTTT. Translated, it gives CASSAGGAVEAFF.